Listed below are T cell receptor beta chains from one sample, sequenced in a study of cytomegalovirus exposure and HLA in healthy donors. The method was immunoSEQ multiplex PCR; TCRdb's version includes in-frame clones alone and lacks a portion of them. Of 150,000 to 200,000 clones in the sample, roughly 80% are singletons; the top ten hold around 1.3%. Sequencing was performed on PBMCs. The receptors originated from a woman between 45 and 65 years old in good health and CMV-seronegative. Both conserved end residues are part of each CDR3. D genes are given only for firm matches. Size is stated for part of the rows, as once, few or many counts, or as a class when the clone is expanded.

v_gene	d_gene	abundance	j_gene	CDR3aa	CDR3nt
TRBV28	.	few	TRBJ1-4	CASSLFSGLSQKLFF	TGTGCCAGCAGTTTATTTTCTGGCCTTAGCCAAAAACTGTTTTTT
TRBV10-3	.	.	TRBJ2-2	CAISVHADRTKFMNTGELFF	TGTGCCATCAGTGTTCATGCTGACAGGACCAAATTTATGAACACCGGGGAGCTGTTTTTT
TRBV27	TRBD1	.	TRBJ2-2	CASTTGKEKLFF	TGTGCCAGCACGACAGGGAAAGAGAAGCTGTTTTTT
TRBV2	.	few	TRBJ1-1	CASSDPGWNTEAFF	TGTGCCAGCAGTGACCCAGGGTGGAACACTGAAGCTTTCTTT
TRBV7-2	TRBD1	.	TRBJ2-7	CASRKSRQGGEQYF	TGTGCCAGCAGAAAAAGTCGACAGGGTGGAGAGCAGTACTTC
TRBV4-3	.	.	TRBJ1-1	CASSQDGRGGSEAFF	TGCGCCAGCAGCCAAGATGGGCGGGGCGGGAGTGAAGCTTTCTTT
TRBV5-1	TRBD1	.	TRBJ1-2	CASSLDFVQGSDFGYTF	TGCGCCAGCAGCTTGGACTTTGTACAGGGGAGCGACTTTGGCTACACCTTC
TRBV5-6	TRBD1	.	TRBJ1-2	CASSRTGLPGYTF	TGTGCCAGCAGCAGGACAGGGCTACCAGGCTACACCTTC
TRBV2	TRBD1	.	TRBJ2-7	CASRYDRGDYEQYF	TGTGCCAGCAGATACGACAGGGGGGACTACGAGCAGTACTTC
TRBV11-3	.	.	TRBJ2-1	CASRGNNYNEQFF	TGTGCCAGCCGGGGGAACAACTACAATGAGCAGTTCTTC
TRBV5-5	TRBD1	once	TRBJ1-2	CASSLVTGQGAHSYGYTF	TGTGCCAGCAGCCTGGTAACGGGACAGGGGGCGCACAGCTATGGCTACACCTTC
TRBV5-1	TRBD2	.	TRBJ2-1	CASSLPSGDYNEQFF	TGCGCCAGCAGCTTGCCTAGCGGGGACTACAATGAGCAGTTCTTC
TRBV7-9	.	.	TRBJ1-4	CASSLRGGNEKLFF	TGTGCCAGCAGCTTGAGGGGAGGGAATGAAAAACTGTTTTTT
TRBV5-1	TRBD2	.	TRBJ2-4	CASSSTSGRAWSKNIQYF	TGCGCCAGCAGCTCGACTAGCGGGAGGGCCTGGTCCAAAAACATTCAGTACTTC
TRBV9	.	.	TRBJ2-2	CASSATGQLTGELFF	TGTGCCAGCAGCGCGACGGGACAATTAACCGGGGAGCTGTTTTTT
TRBV7-2	TRBD2	.	TRBJ2-3	CASSLMTSGRRADTQYF	TGTGCCAGCAGCTTAATGACTAGCGGGAGAAGGGCAGATACGCAGTATTTT
TRBV19	.	.	TRBJ1-1	CASNGGLLTNTEAFF	TGTGCCAGTAATGGAGGACTTCTAACGAACACTGAAGCTTTCTTT
TRBV30	.	.	TRBJ1-1	CAWSGLEGGMNTEAFF	TGTGCCTGGAGTGGACTCGAGGGAGGGATGAACACTGAAGCTTTCTTT
TRBV4-3	TRBD2	few	TRBJ2-5	CASSKRLAEVKETQYF	TGCGCCAGCAGCAAGAGACTAGCGGAGGTTAAAGAGACCCAGTACTTC
TRBV5-1	.	.	TRBJ1-1	CASSVAQPGLSGTEAFF	TGCGCCAGCAGCGTGGCCCAACCAGGACTTTCGGGCACTGAAGCTTTCTTT
TRBV30	.	.	TRBJ1-2	CAWKKRGAGDYGYTF	TGTGCCTGGAAAAAGCGGGGGGCAGGTGACTATGGCTACACCTTC
TRBV10-1	TRBD1	once	TRBJ1-4	CASSRDRGSNEKLFF	TGCGCCAGCAGCCGGGACAGGGGATCTAATGAAAAACTGTTTTTT
TRBV28	TRBD1	.	TRBJ1-5	CASSPRTGDQPQHF	TGTGCCAGCAGTCCACGGACAGGCGATCAGCCCCAGCATTTT
TRBV10-2	.	.	TRBJ2-3	CATIPRDSDTQYF	TGCGCCACCATCCCTAGGGACTCAGATACGCAGTATTTT
TRBV10-2	.	few	TRBJ2-2	CASSRAGNTGELFF	TGCGCCAGCAGTCGAGCGGGGAACACCGGGGAGCTGTTTTTT
TRBV7-9	.	.	TRBJ1-6	CASSPGQSSYNSPLHF	TGTGCCAGCAGCCCTGGACAGAGCTCCTATAATTCACCCCTCCACTTT
TRBV7-2	TRBD2	.	TRBJ2-3	CASSLVRGGREDTQYF	TGTGCCAGCAGCTTGGTGCGGGGGGGCCGGGAAGATACGCAGTATTTT
TRBV7-6	.	.	TRBJ2-7	CASSLEYTYEQYF	TGTGCCAGCAGCTTGGAGTACACCTACGAGCAGTACTTC
TRBV6-5	.	.	TRBJ2-1	CASSRGQSSYNEQFF	TGTGCCAGCAGCCGTGGACAGAGCTCCTACAATGAGCAGTTCTTC
TRBV4-2	TRBD1	once	TRBJ2-2	CASSYTGESGELFF	TGTGCCAGCAGCTACACAGGGGAATCCGGGGAGCTGTTTTTT
TRBV21-1	.	.	TRBJ2-5	CASSNGLAGKETQYF	TGTGCCAGCAGTAACGGACTAGCGGGGAAAGAGACCCAGTACTTC
TRBV30	TRBD2	.	TRBJ2-7	CAWSGTSGSYEQYF	TGTGCCTGGAGCGGGACTAGCGGCTCCTACGAGCAGTACTTC
TRBV6-4	TRBD2	.	TRBJ2-1	CASSDGGVSSLNEQFF	TGTGCCAGCAGTGACGGGGGGGTTTCCTCCCTCAATGAGCAGTTCTTC
TRBV9	TRBD1	.	TRBJ2-7	CASSPGGGQGASEQYF	TGTGCCAGCAGCCCCGGAGGGGGACAGGGGGCTAGTGAGCAGTACTTC
TRBV28	TRBD1	.	TRBJ2-7	CASTLGQGVFYEQYF	TGTGCCAGCACCTTGGGACAGGGGGTGTTCTACGAGCAGTACTTC